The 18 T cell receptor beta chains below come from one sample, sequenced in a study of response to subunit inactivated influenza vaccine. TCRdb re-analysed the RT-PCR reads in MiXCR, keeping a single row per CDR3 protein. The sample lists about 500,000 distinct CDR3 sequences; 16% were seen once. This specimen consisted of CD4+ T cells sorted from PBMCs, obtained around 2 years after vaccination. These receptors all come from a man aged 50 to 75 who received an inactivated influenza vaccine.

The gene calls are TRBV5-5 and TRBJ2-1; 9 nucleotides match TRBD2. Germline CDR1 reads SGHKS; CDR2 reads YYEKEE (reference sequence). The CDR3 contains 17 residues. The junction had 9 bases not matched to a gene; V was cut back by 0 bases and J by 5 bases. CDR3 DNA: TGTGCCAGCAGCTTGGCCTTTGCGGGAGGGGGCAACAATGAGCAGTTCTTC. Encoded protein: CASSLAFAGGGNNEQFF. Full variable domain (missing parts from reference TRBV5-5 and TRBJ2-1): DAGVTQSPTHLIKTRGQQVTLRCSPISGHKSVSWYQQVLGQGPQFIFQYYEKEERGRGNFPDRFSARQFPNYSSELNVNALLLGDSALYLCASSLAFAGGGNNEQFFGPGTRLTVL.

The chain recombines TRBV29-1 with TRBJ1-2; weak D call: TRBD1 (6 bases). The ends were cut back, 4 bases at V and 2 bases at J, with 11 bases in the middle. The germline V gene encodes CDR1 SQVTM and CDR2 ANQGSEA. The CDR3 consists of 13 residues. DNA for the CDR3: TGCAGCGTTGGGTTAGGGGGAAACTATGGCTACACCTTC. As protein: CSVGLGGNYGYTF.

The CDR3 region is CASTSGRGEGYTF. As DNA, the CDR3 is TGTGCCAGCACCTCGGGACGGGGAGAAGGCTACACCTTC. This chain links TRBV12-3 or TRBV12-4 with TRBJ1-2; weak D call: TRBD1 (5 bases). The CDR3 spans 13 residues. The V end lost 7 bases, the J end lost 8 bases, and 17 bases lay between the germline ends.

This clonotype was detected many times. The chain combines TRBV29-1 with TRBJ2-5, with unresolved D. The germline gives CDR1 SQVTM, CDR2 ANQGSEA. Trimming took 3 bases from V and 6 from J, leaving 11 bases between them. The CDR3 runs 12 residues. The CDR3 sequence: CSVEEDRKTQYF. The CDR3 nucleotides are TGCAGCGTTGAGGAAGATCGGAAGACCCAGTACTTC.

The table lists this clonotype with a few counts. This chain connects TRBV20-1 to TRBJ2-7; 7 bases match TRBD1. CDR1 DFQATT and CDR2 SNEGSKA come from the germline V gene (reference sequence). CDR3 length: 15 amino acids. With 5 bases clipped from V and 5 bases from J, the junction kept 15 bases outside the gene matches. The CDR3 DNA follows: TGCAGTGCTTTGGACAGGAAGACGAGCCTAGACGAGCAGTACTTC. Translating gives CSALDRKTSLDEQYF.

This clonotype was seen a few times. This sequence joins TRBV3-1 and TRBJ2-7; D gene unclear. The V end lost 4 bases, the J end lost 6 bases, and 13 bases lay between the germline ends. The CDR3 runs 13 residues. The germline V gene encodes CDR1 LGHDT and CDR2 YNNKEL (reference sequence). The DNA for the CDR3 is TGTGCCAGCAGCCTGACCCGGGCAGGCGAGCAGTACTTC. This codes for CASSLTRAGEQYF.

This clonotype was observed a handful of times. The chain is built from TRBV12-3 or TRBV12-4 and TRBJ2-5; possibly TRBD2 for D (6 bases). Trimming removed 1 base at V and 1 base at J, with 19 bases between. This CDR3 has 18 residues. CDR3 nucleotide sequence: TGTGCCAGCAGTTTAGACAGAGGCGGGAACGGGTTCCAAGAGACCCAGTACTTC. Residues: CASSLDRGGNGFQETQYF.

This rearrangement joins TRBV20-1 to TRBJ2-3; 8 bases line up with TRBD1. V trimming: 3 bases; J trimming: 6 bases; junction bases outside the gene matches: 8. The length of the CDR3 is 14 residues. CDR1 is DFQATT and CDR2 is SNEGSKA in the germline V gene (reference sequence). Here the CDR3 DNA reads TGCAGTGCTAGGGGGACAGGAGGATGGGATACGCAGTATTTT. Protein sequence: CSARGTGGWDTQYF.

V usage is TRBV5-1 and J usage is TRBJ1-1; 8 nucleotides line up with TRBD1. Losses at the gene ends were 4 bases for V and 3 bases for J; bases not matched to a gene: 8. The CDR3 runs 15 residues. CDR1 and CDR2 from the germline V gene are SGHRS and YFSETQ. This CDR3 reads CASSRQTGADTEAFF. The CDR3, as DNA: TGCGCCAGCAGCCGGCAGACAGGGGCGGACACTGAAGCTTTCTTT.

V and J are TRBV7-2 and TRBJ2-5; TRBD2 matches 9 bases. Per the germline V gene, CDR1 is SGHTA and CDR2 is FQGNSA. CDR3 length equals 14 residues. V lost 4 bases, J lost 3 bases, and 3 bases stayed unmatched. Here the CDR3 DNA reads TGTGCCAGCAGCTGGGGACTAGCTAAAGAGACCCAGTACTTC. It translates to CASSWGLAKETQYF.

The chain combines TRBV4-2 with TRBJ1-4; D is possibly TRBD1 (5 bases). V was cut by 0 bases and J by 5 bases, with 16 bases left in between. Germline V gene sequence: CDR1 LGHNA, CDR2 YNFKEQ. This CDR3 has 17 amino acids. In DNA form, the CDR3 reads TGTGCCAGCAGCCAAGATAGGGGTAGGATGGTGAATGAAAAACTGTTTTTT. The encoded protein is CASSQDRGRMVNEKLFF.

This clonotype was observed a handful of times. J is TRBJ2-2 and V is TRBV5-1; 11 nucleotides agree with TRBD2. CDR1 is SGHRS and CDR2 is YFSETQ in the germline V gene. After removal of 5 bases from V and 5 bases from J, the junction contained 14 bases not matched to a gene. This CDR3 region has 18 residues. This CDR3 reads CASRGGGLAGGGTGELFF. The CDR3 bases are TGCGCCAGCAGAGGAGGGGGCCTAGCGGGAGGAGGAACCGGGGAGCTGTTTTTT.

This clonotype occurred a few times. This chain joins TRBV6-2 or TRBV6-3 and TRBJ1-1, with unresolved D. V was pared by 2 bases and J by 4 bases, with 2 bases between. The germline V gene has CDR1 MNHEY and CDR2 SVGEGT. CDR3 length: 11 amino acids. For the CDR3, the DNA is TGTGCCAGCAGTTACGCCACTGAAGCTTTCTTT. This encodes CASSYATEAFF.

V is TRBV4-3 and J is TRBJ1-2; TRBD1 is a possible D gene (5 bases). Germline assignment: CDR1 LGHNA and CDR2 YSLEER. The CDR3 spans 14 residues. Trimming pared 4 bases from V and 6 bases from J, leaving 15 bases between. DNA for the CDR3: TGCGCCAGCAGCCTAATTTCAGGGACCGATGGCTACACCTTC. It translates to CASSLISGTDGYTF.

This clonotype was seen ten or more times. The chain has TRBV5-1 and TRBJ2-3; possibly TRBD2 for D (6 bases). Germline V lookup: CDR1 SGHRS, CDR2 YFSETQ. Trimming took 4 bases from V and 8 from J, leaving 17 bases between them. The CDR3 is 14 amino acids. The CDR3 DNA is TGCGCCAGCAGCGAGGGGAGAGAGCGGGCTACGCAGTATTTT. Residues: CASSEGRERATQYF.

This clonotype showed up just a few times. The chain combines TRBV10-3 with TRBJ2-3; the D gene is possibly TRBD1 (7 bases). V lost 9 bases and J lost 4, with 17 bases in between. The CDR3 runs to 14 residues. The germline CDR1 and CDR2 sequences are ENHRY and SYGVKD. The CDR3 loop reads CAIKTGRTPDTQYF. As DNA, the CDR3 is TGTGCCATAAAGACAGGGAGGACTCCAGATACGCAGTATTTT.

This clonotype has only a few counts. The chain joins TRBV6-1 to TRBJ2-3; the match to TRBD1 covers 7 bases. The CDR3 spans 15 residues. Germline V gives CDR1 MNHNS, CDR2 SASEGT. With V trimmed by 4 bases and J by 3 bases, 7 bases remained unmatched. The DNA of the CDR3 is TGTGCCAGCAGTGCCGACAGGGATAGAACAGATACGCAGTATTTT. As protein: CASSADRDRTDTQYF.

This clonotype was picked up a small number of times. The CDR3: CASSLGPLNTGELFF. In DNA form, the CDR3 reads TGTGCCAGCAGCTTAGGACCGTTGAACACCGGGGAGCTGTTTTTT. The genes are TRBV11-3 and TRBJ2-2, with unresolved D. The CDR3 consists of 15 residues. Trimming took 1 base from V and 1 from J, leaving 7 bases between them. CDR1 and CDR2 (germline): SGHNT, YENEEA. Combining the CDR3 with reference TRBV11-3 and TRBJ2-2 gives the whole variable domain EAGVVQSPRYKIIEKKQPVAFWCNPISGHNTLYWYLQNLGQGPELLIRYENEEAVDDSQLPKDRFSAERLKGVDSTLKIQPAELGDSAVYLCASSLGPLNTGELFFGEGSRLTVL.